The T cell receptor beta chain under discussion was sequenced for a study of blood T cell repertoires in COVID-19. On the study more broadly: Sources were T cells, B-cell-depleted T cells, or PBMCs; the material itself was cDNA or gDNA.

The length of the CDR3 is 14 residues. The V gene's germline CDR1 is MNHEY and CDR2 SMNVEV (reference sequence). Trimming cost V 5 bases and J 5 bases; bases outside gene matches: 8. The protocol was immunoSEQ multiplex PCR, while the TCRdb copy is restricted to in-frame clones and leaves out a portion. The sample contains 130,000 to 150,000 clones, roughly 84% of which appear only once. Residents of about two dozen US areas, aged about 18 to 89 years, made up the participants. Clinical history reported by participants formed the basis on which cohorts were assigned. Material: PBMCs or T cells enriched from blood (not recorded which). This chain uses TRBV27 with TRBJ1-2; 7 nucleotides match TRBD1. This sequence originates from a woman aged 50 to 60 who had been exposed to COVID-19. This chain's CDR3 is CASSDYRGGYGYTF. The CDR3 region has the DNA TGTGCCAGCAGTGACTACAGGGGAGGTTATGGCTACACCTTC.